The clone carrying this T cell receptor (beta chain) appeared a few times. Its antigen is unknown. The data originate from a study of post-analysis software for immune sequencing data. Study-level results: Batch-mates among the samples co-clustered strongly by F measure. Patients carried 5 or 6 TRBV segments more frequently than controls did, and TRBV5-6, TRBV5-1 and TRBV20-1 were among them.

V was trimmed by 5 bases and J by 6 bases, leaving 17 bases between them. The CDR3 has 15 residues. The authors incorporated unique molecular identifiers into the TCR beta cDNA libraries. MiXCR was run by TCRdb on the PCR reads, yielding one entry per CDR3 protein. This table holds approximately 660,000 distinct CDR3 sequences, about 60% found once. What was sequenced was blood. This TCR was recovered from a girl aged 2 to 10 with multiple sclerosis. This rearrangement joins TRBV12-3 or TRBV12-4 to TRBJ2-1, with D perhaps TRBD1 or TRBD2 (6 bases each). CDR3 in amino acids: CASSPGAGATNEQFF. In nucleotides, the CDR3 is TGTGCCAGCAGTCCGGGGGCAGGGGCCACCAATGAGCAGTTCTTC.